The 23 T cell receptor beta chains reported below all come from one sample, sequenced in a study of human T cells and chemical hapten exposure (dated by TCRdb to about 2021). Total RNA was isolated from unfractionated whole blood collected in Tempus Blood RNA tubes. The library was obtained by 5' RACE. The sequencer was an Illumina MiSeq. TCRdb reprocessed the public reads (quality trimming at Q25 with fastp, clone calling with MiXCR) and kept in-frame beta chains. Entries that share a CDR3 protein sequence are merged under the most common genes and DNA. This sample gives roughly 81,000 distinct CDR3 sequences in total; roughly 8% of them show up just once. Over 2% of the sample rests with the top ten. The source of these receptors is a male donor in good health.

This clonotype was seen repeatedly, ten times or more. The J gene is TRBJ2-4, the V gene TRBV27; D is unresolved. Germline values: CDR1 MNHEY, CDR2 SMNVEV (reference sequence). This CDR3 spans 17 amino acids. V lost 5 bases, J lost 9 bases, and 26 bases lay in between. The CDR3 loop is CASSTLFGDSIQSIQYF. CDR3 coding DNA: TGTGCCAGCAGTACTCTCTTTGGGGATTCAATTCAAAGCATTCAGTACTTC.

V is TRBV4-2 and J is TRBJ1-2; 8 nucleotides align to TRBD1. The J segment lost 3 bases and the V segment lost 4 bases, leaving 10 bases of the junction unmatched. The germline gives CDR1 LGHNA, CDR2 YNFKEQ. CDR3 length equals 16 residues. Written as DNA, the CDR3 is TGTGCCAGCAGCCGCGGTCCCGGACAGGGCTACTATGGCTACACCTTC. It codes for CASSRGPGQGYYGYTF.

In this sample, this clonotype turned up many times. The V call is TRBV9, the J call TRBJ1-5; unclear D gene. Germline lookup yields CDR1 SGDLS and CDR2 YYNGEE. The germline V and J ends were trimmed by 0 bases and 1 base, with 8 bases remaining between them. The CDR3 runs to 15 residues. Written as DNA, the CDR3 is TGTGCCAGCAGCGTAGGGGTTGGGAGCAATCAGCCCCAGCATTTT. As protein: CASSVGVGSNQPQHF. Combining the CDR3 with reference TRBV9 and TRBJ1-5 gives the whole variable domain DSGVTQTPKHLITATGQRVTLRCSPRSGDLSVYWYQQSLDQGLQFLIQYYNGEERAKGNILERFSAQQFPDLHSELNLSSLELGDSALYFCASSVGVGSNQPQHFGDGTRLSIL.

There are many counts of this clonotype. V usage is TRBV20-1 and J usage is TRBJ2-5, with unresolved D. The CDR3 consists of 12 residues. The V gene's germline CDR1 is DFQATT and CDR2 SNEGSKA (reference sequence). DNA for the CDR3: TGCAGCGTTGGGGAAGTCTCGGAGACCCAGTACTTC. It specifies CSVGEVSETQYF.

This clonotype was observed many times. The chain employs TRBV7-6 and TRBJ2-1; 11 nucleotides line up with TRBD1. The CDR3 length is 16 residues. CDR1 SGHVS and CDR2 FNYEAQ come from the germline V gene. Germline trimming cut 5 bases from V and 1 base from J; bases unmatched to any gene: 4. CDR3 in amino acids: CASSVRDRGSYNEQFF. In DNA, the CDR3 is TGTGCCAGCAGCGTCCGGGACAGGGGGTCCTACAATGAGCAGTTCTTC.

The chain joins TRBV9 to TRBJ1-1; D call uncertain. V lost 0 bases, J lost 1 base, and 16 bases lay in between. Germline V gene sequence: CDR1 SGDLS, CDR2 YYNGEE. The CDR3 contains 17 residues. CDR3 DNA sequence: TGTGCCAGCAGCGTAGGGGCCTCTGGAAGCCGGAACACTGAAGCTTTCTTT. Its translation is CASSVGASGSRNTEAFF.

Only a few counts were recorded for this clonotype. The chain combines TRBV19 with TRBJ1-5, with TRBD1 matching over 7 bases. The ends lost 8 bases at V and 5 bases at J; junction bases unmatched: 9. There are 14 residues in the CDR3. Germline CDR1 reads LNHDA; CDR2 reads SQIVND (reference sequence). The CDR3 loop is CASQGGPVYQPQHF. The CDR3 DNA reads TGTGCCAGTCAGGGGGGACCGGTTTATCAGCCCCAGCATTTT.

This clonotype came up many times. The chain couples TRBV28 to TRBJ2-5; D gene unclear. V was clipped by 11 bases and J by 9 bases, with 22 bases between them. The germline gives CDR1 MDHEN, CDR2 SYDVKM. The CDR3 is made up of 13 amino acids. The CDR3 region has the DNA TGTGCCTCCACGGTATCGGACGCTCAGGCCCAGTACTTC. As protein: CASTVSDAQAQYF.

V and J are TRBV4-3 and TRBJ1-6, with a weak D call TRBD1 (5 bases). The germline gives CDR1 LGHNA, CDR2 YSLEER. V was cut by 0 bases and J by 7 bases, with 19 bases left in between. This CDR3 is 18 amino acids long. CDR3 protein: CASSQDQGSKAVNSPLHF. DNA for the CDR3: TGCGCCAGCAGCCAAGATCAGGGCAGTAAAGCCGTAAATTCACCCCTCCACTTT.

The table lists this clonotype with many counts. The chain joins TRBV6-2 or TRBV6-3 to TRBJ1-5; D ambiguous. Germline lookup yields CDR1 MNHEY and CDR2 SVGEGT. Trimming left V 6 bases short and J 2 bases short, with 29 bases between. The CDR3 length is 20 residues. The CDR3 coding sequence is TGTGCCAGCAGCCTTTCTCCTATTGGGTCCTTCGTTGGGGGCAATCAGCCCCAGCATTTT. It is translated as CASSLSPIGSFVGGNQPQHF.

This clonotype was recorded once. This may stem from a read error, because a much larger clone lies one nucleotide away. The chain uses TRBV29-1 and TRBJ2-5, with D possibly TRBD2 on 6 matching bases. Germline CDR1 is SQVTM and CDR2 is ANQGSEA. This CDR3 has 13 amino acids. CDR3 protein: CRVERRREETQYF. The CDR3 DNA follows: TGCAGGGTTGAAAGGCGGAGGGAAGAGACCCAGTACTTC.

This clonotype was observed a few times. Written as DNA, the CDR3 is TGTGCCAGCAGCCAAGATGTCGGAGCAGGACTAAGCTCTGGAAACACCATATATTTT. Its translation is CASSQDVGAGLSSGNTIYF. The J gene is TRBJ1-3, the V gene TRBV4-2; D call uncertain. The V end lost 0 bases, the J end lost 0 bases, and 18 bases lay between the germline ends. The CDR3 sequence is 19 residues long. The V gene's germline CDR1 is LGHNA and CDR2 YNFKEQ.

Here the CDR3 reads CAARLGQTEAFF. Written as DNA, the CDR3 is TGTGCCGCCCGTCTAGGGCAGACTGAAGCTTTCTTT. This rearrangement joins TRBV30 to TRBJ1-1; D gene uncertain. Germline lookup yields CDR1 GTSNPN and CDR2 SVGIG (reference sequence). V was clipped by 8 bases and J by 5 bases, with 15 bases between them. The CDR3 contains 12 residues.

The chain carries TRBV7-9 and TRBJ2-1, with D hard to call. V was trimmed by 5 bases and J by 9 bases, leaving 11 bases between them. CDR1 is SEHNR and CDR2 is FQNEAQ in the germline V gene (reference sequence). This CDR3 is built from 12 residues. The CDR3 loop reads CASSRTLPEQFF. The CDR3 DNA reads as TGTGCCAGCAGCCGGACCCTCCCTGAGCAGTTCTTC.

This clonotype was counted only a few times. V usage is TRBV27 and J usage is TRBJ1-2; TRBD1 matches at 8 bases. Trimming at V came to 6 bases and at J to 7 bases, leaving 7 bases not matched to a gene. Germline V gene sequence: CDR1 MNHEY, CDR2 SMNVEV (reference sequence). The CDR3 extends over 13 amino acids. DNA for the CDR3: TGTGCCAGCAGAATGGACAGGGTGGGTGGCTACACCTTC. Translated: CASRMDRVGGYTF.

This clonotype was observed a handful of times. The chain joins TRBV2 to TRBJ2-5; perhaps TRBD1 as D (6 bases). Per the germline V gene, CDR1 is SNHLY and CDR2 is FYNNEI. The CDR3 has 15 amino acids. Trimming shortened V by 2 bases and J by 2 bases, and 12 bases separated the two germline ends. The chain's CDR3 is CASSEPRGSQETQYF. The CDR3 DNA reads as TGTGCCAGCAGTGAACCCAGGGGATCACAAGAGACCCAGTACTTC.

The genes are TRBV28 and TRBJ1-4; 10 bases map to TRBD1. The germline gives CDR1 MDHEN, CDR2 SYDVKM. The V gene end was trimmed by 5 bases and the J gene end by 8 bases; junction bases not matched to a gene: 11. CDR3 length: 16 residues. The CDR3 reads CASSPPAGTGVEKLFF. The CDR3 coding sequence is TGTGCCAGCAGTCCCCCCGCCGGGACAGGGGTGGAAAAACTGTTTTTT.

This clonotype was picked up many times. The gene calls are TRBV27 and TRBJ2-7; D gene uncertain. The germline V gene has CDR1 MNHEY and CDR2 SMNVEV (reference sequence). This CDR3 comprises 12 residues. V shed 10 bases and J shed 1 base, with 11 bases lying between them. This chain's CDR3 is CAIRSQSYEQYF. CDR3 nucleotides: TGTGCCATCCGGAGCCAGTCCTACGAGCAGTACTTC.

This clonotype appeared many times. CDR3 residues: CASSQAPLTEAFF. CDR3 sequence (DNA): TGCGCCAGCAGCCAAGCCCCCCTCACTGAAGCTTTCTTT. The J gene is TRBJ1-1, the V gene TRBV4-1; D is undetermined. The CDR3 extends over 13 amino acids. CDR1 MGHRA and CDR2 YSYEKL come from the germline V gene. Trimming removed 1 base from V and 4 bases from J, with 7 bases in between.

This clonotype was detected ten times or more. The rearrangement joins TRBV20-1 to TRBJ1-2; D uncertain. The CDR3 covers 12 residues. CDR1 and CDR2 (germline): DFQATT, SNEGSKA (reference sequence). Trimming left V 1 base short and J 5 bases short, with 8 bases between. The chain's CDR3 is CSARAVAYGYTF. In DNA, the CDR3 is TGCAGTGCTAGAGCGGTGGCGTATGGCTACACCTTC.

The sample holds many counts of this clonotype. The chain has TRBV15 and TRBJ2-2; 9 positions agree with TRBD1. Germline lookup yields CDR1 LNHNV and CDR2 YYDKDF (reference sequence). The CDR3 spans 16 residues. The J segment lost 5 bases and the V segment lost 4 bases, leaving 8 bases of the junction unmatched. DNA for the CDR3: TGTGCCACCAGCAAAAACCGGGACAGGGAGACCGGGGAGCTGTTTTTT. Translating it yields CATSKNRDRETGELFF. Supplemented by reference TRBV15 and TRBJ2-2, the full variable domain reads DAMVIQNPRYQVTQFGKPVTLSCSQTLNHNVMYWYQQKSSQAPKLLFHYYDKDFNNEADTPDNFQSRRPNTSFCFLDIRSPGLGDTAMYLCATSKNRDRETGELFFGEGSRLTVL.

The J gene is TRBJ2-7, the V gene TRBV12-3 or TRBV12-4, with a tentative D call TRBD1 (5 bases). The germline V and J ends were trimmed by 0 bases and 5 bases, with 11 bases remaining between them. The CDR3 runs to 14 residues. The CDR3, as DNA: TGTGCCAGCAGTTTAGCAGGGGCATCCCACGAGCAGTACTTC. Protein: CASSLAGASHEQYF.

The V call is TRBV14, the J call TRBJ1-1, with D hard to call. The CDR3 consists of 14 residues. Trimming shortened V by 2 bases and J by 0 bases, and 7 bases separated the two germline ends. Germline V gene lookup returns CDR1 SGHDN and CDR2 FVKESK. CDR3 sequence (DNA): TGTGCCAGCAGCCAACTACGTATGAACACTGAAGCTTTCTTT. This translates into CASSQLRMNTEAFF.